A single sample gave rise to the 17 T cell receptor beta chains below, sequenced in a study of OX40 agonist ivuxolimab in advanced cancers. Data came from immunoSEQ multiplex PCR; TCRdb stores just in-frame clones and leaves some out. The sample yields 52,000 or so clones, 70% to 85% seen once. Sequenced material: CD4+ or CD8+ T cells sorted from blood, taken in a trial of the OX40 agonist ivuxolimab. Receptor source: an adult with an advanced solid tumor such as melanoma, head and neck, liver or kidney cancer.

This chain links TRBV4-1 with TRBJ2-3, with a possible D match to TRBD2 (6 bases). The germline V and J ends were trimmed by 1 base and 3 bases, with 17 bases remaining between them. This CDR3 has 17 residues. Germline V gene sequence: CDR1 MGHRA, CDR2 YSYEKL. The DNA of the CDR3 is TGCGCCAGCAGCCAAGGGGCACTATACGGGAGTACAGATACGCAGTATTTT. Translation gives CASSQGALYGSTDTQYF.

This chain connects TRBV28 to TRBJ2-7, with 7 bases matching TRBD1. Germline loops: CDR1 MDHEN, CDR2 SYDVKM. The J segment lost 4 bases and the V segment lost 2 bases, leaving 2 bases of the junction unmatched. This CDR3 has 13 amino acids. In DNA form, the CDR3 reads TGTGCCAGCAGTTTAGTACAGGGGTACGAGCAGTACTTC. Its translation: CASSLVQGYEQYF.

This CDR3 is CASSLTSPYEQYF. The CDR3, as DNA: TGTGCCAGCAGCCTTACAAGTCCCTACGAGCAGTACTTC. V and J are TRBV7-9 and TRBJ2-7; D is unclear. CDR1 is SEHNR, CDR2 FQNEAQ, per germline (reference sequence). V shed 5 bases and J shed 2 bases, with 10 bases lying between them. This CDR3 is built from 13 residues.

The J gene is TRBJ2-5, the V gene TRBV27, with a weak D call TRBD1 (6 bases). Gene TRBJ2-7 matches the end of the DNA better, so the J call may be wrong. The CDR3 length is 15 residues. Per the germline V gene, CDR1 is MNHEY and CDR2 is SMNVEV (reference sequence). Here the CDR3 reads CASGRQSGASYEQYF. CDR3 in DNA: TGTGCCAGCGGGCGGCAATCAGGGGCGTCCTACGAGCAGTACTTC.

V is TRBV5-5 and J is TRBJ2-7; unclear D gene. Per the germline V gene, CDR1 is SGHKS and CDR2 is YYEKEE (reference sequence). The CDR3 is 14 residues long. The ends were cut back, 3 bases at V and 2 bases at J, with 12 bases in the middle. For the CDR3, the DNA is TGTGCCAGCAGCTCGGGTTTTGGGGCCTACGAGCAGTACTTC. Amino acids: CASSSGFGAYEQYF.

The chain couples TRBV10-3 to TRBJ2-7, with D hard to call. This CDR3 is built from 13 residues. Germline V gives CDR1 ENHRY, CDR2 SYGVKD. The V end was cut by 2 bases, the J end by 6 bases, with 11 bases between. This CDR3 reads CAISEAKEGEQYF. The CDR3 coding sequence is TGTGCCATCAGTGAGGCGAAGGAAGGCGAGCAGTACTTC.

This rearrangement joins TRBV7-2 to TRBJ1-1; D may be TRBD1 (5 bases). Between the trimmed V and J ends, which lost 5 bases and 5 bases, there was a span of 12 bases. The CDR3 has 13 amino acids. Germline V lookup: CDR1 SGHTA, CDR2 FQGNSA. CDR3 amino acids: CASSNQGRTEAFF. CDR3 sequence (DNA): TGTGCCAGCAGCAACCAGGGAAGGACTGAAGCTTTCTTT.

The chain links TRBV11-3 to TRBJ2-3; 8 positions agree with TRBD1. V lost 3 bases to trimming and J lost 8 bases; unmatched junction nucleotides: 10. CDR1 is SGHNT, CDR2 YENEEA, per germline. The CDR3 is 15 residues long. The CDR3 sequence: CASSLGTGSRGTQYF. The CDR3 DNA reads TGTGCCAGCAGCTTGGGGACAGGTAGTAGGGGTACGCAGTATTTT.

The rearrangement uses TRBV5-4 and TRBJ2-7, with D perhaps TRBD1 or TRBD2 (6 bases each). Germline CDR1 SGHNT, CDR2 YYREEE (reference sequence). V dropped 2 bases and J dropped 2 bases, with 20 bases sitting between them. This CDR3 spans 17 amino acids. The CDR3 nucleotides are TGTGCCAGCAGCTTAGCCTCCATTGCGGGACAAACCTACGAGCAGTACTTC. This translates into CASSLASIAGQTYEQYF. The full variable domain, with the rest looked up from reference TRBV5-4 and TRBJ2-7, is ETGVTQSPTHLIKTRGQQVTLRCSSQSGHNTVSWYQQALGQGPQFIFQYYREEENGRGNFPPRFSGLQFPNYSSELNVNALELDDSALYLCASSLASIAGQTYEQYFGPGTRLTVT.

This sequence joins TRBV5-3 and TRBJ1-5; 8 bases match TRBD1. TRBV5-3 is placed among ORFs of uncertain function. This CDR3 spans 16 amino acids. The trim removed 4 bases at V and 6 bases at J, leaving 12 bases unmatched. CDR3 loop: CARSAIGQGLRQPQHF. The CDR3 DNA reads TGTGCCAGAAGCGCCATAGGACAGGGTTTGCGTCAGCCCCAGCATTTT.

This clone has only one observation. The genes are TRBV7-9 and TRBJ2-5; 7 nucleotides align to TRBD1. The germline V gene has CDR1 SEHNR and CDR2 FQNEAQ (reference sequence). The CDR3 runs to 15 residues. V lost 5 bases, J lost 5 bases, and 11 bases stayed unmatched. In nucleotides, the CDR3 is TGTGCCAGCAGCGAGGGACAGAGGTTTGGGGAGACCCAGTACTTC. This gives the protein CASSEGQRFGETQYF.

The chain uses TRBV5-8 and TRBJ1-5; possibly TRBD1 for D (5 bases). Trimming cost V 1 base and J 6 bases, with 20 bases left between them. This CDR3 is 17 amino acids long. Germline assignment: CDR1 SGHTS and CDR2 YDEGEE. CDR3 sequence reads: CASSLMGPTLRSQPQHF. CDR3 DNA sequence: TGTGCCAGCAGCTTGATGGGACCGACCCTTAGGAGTCAGCCCCAGCATTTT.

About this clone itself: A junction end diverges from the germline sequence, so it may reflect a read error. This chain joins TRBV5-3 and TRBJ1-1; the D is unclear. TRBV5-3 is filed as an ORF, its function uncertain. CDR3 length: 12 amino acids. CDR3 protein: CASSLIRTEAFF. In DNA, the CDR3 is TGTGCCAGCAGCTTGATTAGGACTGAAGCTTTCTTT.

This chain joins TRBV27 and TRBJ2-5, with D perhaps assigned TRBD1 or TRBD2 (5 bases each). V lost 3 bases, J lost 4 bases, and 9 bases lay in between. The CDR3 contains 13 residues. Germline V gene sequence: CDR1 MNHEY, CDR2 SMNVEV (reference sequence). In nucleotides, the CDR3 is TGTGCCAGCAGTTTCGGGGACGGAGAGACCCAGTACTTC. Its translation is CASSFGDGETQYF.

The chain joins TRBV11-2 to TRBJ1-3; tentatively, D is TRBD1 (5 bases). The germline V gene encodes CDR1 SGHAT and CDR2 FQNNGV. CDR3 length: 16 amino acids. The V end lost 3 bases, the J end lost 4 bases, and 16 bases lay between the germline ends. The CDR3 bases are TGTGCCAGCAGCTTGGCGGTCATAAACAGGGGAAACACCATATATTTT. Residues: CASSLAVINRGNTIYF.

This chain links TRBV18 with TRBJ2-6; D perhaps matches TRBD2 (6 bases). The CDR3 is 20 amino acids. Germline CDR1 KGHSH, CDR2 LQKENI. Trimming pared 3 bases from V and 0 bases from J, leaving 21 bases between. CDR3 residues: CASSPLGTGGYSSGANVLTF. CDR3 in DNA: TGTGCCAGCTCACCCTTAGGGACCGGAGGGTACAGCTCTGGGGCCAACGTCCTGACTTTC.

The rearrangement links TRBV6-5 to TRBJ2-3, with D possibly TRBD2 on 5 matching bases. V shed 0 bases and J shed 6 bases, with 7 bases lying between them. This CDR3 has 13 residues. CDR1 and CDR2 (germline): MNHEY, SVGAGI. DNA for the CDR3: TGTGCCAGCAGTTACTCACGGAGGGATACGCAGTATTTT. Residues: CASSYSRRDTQYF.